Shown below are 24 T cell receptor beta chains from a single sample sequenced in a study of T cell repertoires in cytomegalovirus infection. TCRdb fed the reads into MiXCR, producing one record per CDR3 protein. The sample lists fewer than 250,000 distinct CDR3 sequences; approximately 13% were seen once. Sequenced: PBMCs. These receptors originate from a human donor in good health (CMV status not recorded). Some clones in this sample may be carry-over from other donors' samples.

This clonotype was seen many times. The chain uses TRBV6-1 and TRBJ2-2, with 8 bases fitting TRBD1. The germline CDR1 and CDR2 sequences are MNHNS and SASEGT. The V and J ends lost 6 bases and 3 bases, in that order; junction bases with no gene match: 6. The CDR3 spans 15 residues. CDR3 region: CASRKETGDTGELFF. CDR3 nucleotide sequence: TGTGCCAGCAGGAAGGAGACAGGGGACACCGGGGAGCTGTTTTTT.

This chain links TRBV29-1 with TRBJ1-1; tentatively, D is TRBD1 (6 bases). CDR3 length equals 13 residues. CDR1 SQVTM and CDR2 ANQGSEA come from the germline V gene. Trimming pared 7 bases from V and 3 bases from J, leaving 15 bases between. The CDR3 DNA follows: TGCAGCGCCTGTCGACAGGAGGACACTGAAGCTTTCTTT. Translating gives CSACRQEDTEAFF.

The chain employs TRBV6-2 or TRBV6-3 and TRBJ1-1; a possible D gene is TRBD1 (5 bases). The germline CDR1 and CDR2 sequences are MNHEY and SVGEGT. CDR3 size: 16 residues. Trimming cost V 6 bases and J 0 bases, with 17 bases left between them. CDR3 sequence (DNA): TGTGCCAGCAGCGGAGCAGGGAGCCACATGAACACTGAAGCTTTCTTT. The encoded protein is CASSGAGSHMNTEAFF.

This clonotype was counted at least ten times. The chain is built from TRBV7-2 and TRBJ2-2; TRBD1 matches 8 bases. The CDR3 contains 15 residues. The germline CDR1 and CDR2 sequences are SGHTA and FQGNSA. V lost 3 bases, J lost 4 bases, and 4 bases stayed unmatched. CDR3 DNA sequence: TGTGCCAGCAGCTTGAAACAGGGGGGCACCGGGGAGCTGTTTTTT. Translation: CASSLKQGGTGELFF.

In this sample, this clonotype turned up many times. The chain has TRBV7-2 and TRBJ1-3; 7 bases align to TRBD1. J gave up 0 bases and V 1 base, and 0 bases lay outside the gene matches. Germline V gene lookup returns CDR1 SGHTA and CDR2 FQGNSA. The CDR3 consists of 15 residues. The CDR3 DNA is TGTGCCAGCAGCTTAGGGGACAGCTCTGGAAACACCATATATTTT. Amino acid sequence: CASSLGDSSGNTIYF. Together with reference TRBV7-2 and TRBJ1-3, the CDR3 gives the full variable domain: GAGVSQSPSNKVTEKGKDVELRCDPISGHTALYWYRQSLGQGLEFLIYFQGNSAPDKSGLPSDRFSAERTGGSVSTLTIQRTQQEDSAVYLCASSLGDSSGNTIYFGEGSWLTVV.

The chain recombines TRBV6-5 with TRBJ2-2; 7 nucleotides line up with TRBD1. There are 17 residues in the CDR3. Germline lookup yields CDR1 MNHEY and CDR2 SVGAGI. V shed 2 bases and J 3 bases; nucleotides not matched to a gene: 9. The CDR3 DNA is TGTGCCAGCAGTTACACAGGGGAGATTCTGGACACCGGGGAGCTGTTTTTT. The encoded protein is CASSYTGEILDTGELFF.

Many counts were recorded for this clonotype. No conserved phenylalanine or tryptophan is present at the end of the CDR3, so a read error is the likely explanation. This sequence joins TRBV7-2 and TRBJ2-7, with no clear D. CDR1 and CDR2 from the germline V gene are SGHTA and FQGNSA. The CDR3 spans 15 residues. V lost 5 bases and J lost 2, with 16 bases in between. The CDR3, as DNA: TGTGCCAGCAGCCCGTACCAATCGTCTGCCTACGAGCAGTACTTA. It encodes CASSPYQSSAYEQYL.

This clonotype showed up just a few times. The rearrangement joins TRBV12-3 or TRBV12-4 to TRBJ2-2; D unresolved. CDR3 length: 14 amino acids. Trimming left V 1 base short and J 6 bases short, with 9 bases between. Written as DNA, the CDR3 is TGTGCCAGCAGTTTAGGGCCATTCGCCGGGGAGCTGTTTTTT. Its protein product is CASSLGPFAGELFF.

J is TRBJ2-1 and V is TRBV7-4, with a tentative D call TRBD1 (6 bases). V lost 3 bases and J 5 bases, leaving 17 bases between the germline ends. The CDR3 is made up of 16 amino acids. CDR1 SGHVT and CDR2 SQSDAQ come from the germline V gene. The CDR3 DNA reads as TGTGCCAGCAGCTTTTTTAGCCCCCCAGGGGACAATGAGCAGTTCTTC. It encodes CASSFFSPPGDNEQFF.

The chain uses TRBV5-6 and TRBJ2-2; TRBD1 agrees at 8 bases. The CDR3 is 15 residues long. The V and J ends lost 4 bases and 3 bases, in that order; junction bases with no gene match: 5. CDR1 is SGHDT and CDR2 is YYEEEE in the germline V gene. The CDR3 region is CASSVGTGYTGELFF. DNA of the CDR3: TGTGCCAGCAGCGTAGGGACAGGATACACCGGGGAGCTGTTTTTT. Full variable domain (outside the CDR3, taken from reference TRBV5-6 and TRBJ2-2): DAGVTQSPTHLIKTRGQQVTLRCSPKSGHDTVSWYQQALGQGPQFIFQYYEEEERQRGNFPDRFSGHQFPNYSSELNVNALLLGDSALYLCASSVGTGYTGELFFGEGSRLTVL.

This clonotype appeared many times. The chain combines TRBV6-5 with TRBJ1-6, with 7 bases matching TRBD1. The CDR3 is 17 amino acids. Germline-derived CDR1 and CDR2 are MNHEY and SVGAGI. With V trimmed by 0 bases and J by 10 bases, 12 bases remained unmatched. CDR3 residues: CASSYSMSQGVNSPLHF. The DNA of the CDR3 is TGTGCCAGCAGTTACTCGATGTCTCAGGGGGTTAACTCACCCCTCCACTTT.

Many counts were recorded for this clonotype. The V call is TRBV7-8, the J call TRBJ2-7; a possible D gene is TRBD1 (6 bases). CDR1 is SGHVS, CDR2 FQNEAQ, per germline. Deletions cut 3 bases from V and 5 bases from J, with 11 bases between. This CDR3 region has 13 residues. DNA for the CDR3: TGTGCCAGCAGCTTGAGACAGGTCCACGAGCAGTACTTC. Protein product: CASSLRQVHEQYF.

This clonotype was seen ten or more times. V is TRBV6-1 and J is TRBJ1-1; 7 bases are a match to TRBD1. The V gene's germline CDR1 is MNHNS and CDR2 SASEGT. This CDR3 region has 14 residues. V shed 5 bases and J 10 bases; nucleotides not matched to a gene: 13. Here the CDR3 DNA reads TGTGCCAGCAGTTCCGACAGGGAACTCTCCATAGCTTTCTTT. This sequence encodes CASSSDRELSIAFF.

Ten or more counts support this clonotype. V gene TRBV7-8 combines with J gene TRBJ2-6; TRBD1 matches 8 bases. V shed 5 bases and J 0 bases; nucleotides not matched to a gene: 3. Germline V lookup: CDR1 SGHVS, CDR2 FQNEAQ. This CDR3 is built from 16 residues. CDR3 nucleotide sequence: TGTGCCAGCAGCCCGACAGGGGACTCTGGGGCCAACGTCCTGACTTTC. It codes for CASSPTGDSGANVLTF. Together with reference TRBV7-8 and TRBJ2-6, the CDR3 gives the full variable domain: GAGVSQSPRYKVAKRGQDVALRCDPISGHVSLFWYQQALGQGPEFLTYFQNEAQLDKSGLPSDRFFAERPEGSVSTLKIQRTQQEDSAVYLCASSPTGDSGANVLTFGAGSRLTVL.

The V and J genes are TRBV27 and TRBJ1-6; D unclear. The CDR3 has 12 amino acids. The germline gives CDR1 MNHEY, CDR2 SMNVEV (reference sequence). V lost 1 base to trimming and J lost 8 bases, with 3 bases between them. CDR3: CASSLWDSPLHF. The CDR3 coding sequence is TGTGCCAGCAGTTTATGGGATTCACCCCTCCACTTT.

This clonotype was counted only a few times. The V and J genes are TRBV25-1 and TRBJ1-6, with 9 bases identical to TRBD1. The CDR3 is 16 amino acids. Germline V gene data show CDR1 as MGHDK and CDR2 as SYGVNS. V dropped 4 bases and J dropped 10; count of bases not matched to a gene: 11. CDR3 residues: CASSGTPGQGQSPLHF. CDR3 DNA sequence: TGTGCCAGCAGTGGAACTCCGGGACAGGGACAATCACCCCTCCACTTT. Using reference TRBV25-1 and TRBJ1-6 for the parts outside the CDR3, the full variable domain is EADIYQTPRYLVIGTGKKITLECSQTMGHDKMYWYQQDPGMELHLIHYSYGVNSTEKGDLSSESTVSRIRTEHFPLTLESARPSHTSQYLCASSGTPGQGQSPLHFGNGTRLTVT.

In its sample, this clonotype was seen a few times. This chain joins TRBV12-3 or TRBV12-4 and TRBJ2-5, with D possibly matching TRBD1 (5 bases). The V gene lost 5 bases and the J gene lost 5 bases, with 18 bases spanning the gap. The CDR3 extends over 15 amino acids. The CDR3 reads CASSTRFRAGETQYF. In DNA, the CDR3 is TGTGCCAGCAGTACCCGTTTCAGGGCCGGGGAGACCCAGTACTTC.

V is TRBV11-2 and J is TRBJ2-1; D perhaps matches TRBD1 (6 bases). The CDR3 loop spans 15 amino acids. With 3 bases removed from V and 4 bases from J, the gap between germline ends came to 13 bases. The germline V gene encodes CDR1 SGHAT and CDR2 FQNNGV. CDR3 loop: CASSFTGSGYNEQFF. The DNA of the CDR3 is TGTGCCAGCAGCTTTACAGGGTCGGGTTACAATGAGCAGTTCTTC.

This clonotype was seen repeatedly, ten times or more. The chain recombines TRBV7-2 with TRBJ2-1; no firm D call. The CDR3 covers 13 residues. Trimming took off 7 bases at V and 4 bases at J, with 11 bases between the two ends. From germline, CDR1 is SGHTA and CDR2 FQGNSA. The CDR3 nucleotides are TGTGCCAGCAAAAATCTTGGGTACAATGAGCAGTTCTTC. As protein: CASKNLGYNEQFF.

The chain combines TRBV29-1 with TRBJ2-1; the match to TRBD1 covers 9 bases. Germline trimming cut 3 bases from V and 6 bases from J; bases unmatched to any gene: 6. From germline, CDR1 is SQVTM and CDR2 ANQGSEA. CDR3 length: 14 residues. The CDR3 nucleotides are TGCAGCGTTGAGGAACAGGGGGCGGTCAATGAGCAGTTCTTC. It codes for CSVEEQGAVNEQFF.

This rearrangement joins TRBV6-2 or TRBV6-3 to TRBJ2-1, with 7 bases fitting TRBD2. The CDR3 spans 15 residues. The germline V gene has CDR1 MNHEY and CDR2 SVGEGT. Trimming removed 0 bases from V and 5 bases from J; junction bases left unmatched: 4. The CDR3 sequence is CASSYSRDYNNEQFF. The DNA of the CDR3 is TGTGCCAGCAGTTACTCGAGGGACTACAACAATGAGCAGTTCTTC.

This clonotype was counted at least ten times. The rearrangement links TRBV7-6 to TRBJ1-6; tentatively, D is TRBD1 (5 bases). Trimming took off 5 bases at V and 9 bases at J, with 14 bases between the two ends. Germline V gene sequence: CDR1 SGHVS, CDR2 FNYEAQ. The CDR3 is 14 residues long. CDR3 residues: CASSRGEGSSPLHF. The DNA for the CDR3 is TGTGCCAGCAGCCGAGGGGAAGGAAGTTCACCCCTCCACTTT. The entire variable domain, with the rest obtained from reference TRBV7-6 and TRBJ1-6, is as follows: GAGVSQSPRYKVTKRGQDVALRCDPISGHVSLYWYRQALGQGPEFLTYFNYEAQQDKSGLPNDRFSAERPEGSISTLTIQRTEQRDSAMYRCASSRGEGSSPLHFGNGTRLTVT.

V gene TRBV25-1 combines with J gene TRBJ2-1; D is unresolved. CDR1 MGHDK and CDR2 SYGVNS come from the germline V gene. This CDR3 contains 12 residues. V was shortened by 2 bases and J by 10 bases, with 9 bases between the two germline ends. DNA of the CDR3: TGTGCCAGCAGTGAACCCAACCGGGAGCAGTTCTTC. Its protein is CASSEPNREQFF. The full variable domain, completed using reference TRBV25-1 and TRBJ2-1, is EADIYQTPRYLVIGTGKKITLECSQTMGHDKMYWYQQDPGMELHLIHYSYGVNSTEKGDLSSESTVSRIRTEHFPLTLESARPSHTSQYLCASSEPNREQFFGPGTRLTVL.

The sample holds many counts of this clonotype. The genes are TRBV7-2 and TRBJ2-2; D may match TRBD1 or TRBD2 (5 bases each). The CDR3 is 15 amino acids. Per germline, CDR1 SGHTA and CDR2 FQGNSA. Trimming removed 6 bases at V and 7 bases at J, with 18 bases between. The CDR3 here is CASRTRGPTGGELFF. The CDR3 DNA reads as TGTGCCAGCAGGACGAGGGGACCTACAGGCGGGGAGCTGTTTTTT.